This T cell receptor beta chain was sequenced during a study of CD8+ T cells in alopecia areata. Regarding treatment: oral pan-JAK inhibitor, 5-10 mg twice daily. RNA was isolated and reverse transcribed to cDNA, the sequencing template. Produced via immunoSEQ multiplex PCR; TCRdb's table is partial and in-frame only. Among over 120,000 clones listed, nearly 55% were seen once. The germline V and J ends were trimmed by 5 bases and 0 bases, with 7 bases remaining between them. The CDR3 totals 13 residues. CDR1 is PRHDT and CDR2 is FYEKMQ in the germline V gene (reference sequence). V is TRBV13 and J is TRBJ1-1; the D is unclear. Here the sequenced sample was CD8+ T cells sorted from blood, taken at week 4, from a patient treated with tofacitinib. This TCR came from a human donor with alopecia areata. CDR3 sequence reads: CASSPSLNTEAFF. Here the CDR3 DNA reads TGTGCCAGCAGCCCGAGTTTGAACACTGAAGCTTTCTTT.